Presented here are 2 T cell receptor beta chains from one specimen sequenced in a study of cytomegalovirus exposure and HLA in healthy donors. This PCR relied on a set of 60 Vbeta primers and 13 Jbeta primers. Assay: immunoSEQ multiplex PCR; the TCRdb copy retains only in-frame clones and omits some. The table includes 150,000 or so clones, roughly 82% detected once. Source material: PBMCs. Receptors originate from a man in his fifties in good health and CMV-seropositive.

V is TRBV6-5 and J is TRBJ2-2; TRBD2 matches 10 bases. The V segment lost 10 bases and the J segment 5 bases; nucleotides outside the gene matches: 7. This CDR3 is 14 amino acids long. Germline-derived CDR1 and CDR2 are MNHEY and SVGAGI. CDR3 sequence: CATQGLAITGELFF. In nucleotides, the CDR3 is TGTGCCACTCAGGGACTAGCGATAACCGGGGAGCTGTTTTTT.

CDR3 in amino acids: CASSLDMRQGANIQYF. The CDR3 DNA follows: TGTGCCAGCAGCTTAGATATGCGACAGGGGGCGAACATTCAGTACTTC. The rearrangement links TRBV11-2 to TRBJ2-4; 10 bases are shared with TRBD1. The CDR3 loop spans 16 amino acids. Per germline, CDR1 SGHAT and CDR2 FQNNGV. V was clipped by 0 bases and J by 7 bases; unmatched bases: 6.